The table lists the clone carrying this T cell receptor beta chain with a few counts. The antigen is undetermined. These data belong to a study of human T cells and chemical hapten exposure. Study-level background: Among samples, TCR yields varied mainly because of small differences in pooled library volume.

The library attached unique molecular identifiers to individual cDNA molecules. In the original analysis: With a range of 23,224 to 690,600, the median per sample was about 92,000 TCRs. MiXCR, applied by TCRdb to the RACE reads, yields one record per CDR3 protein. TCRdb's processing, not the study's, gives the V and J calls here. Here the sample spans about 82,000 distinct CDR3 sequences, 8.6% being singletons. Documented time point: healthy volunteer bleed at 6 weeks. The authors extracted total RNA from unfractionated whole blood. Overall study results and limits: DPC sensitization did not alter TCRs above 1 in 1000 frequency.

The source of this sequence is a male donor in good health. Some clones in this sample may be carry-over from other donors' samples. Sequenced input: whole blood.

CDR3 in amino acids: CASSLWREGQETQYF. In DNA form, the CDR3 reads TGTGCCAGCAGCTTGTGGCGGGAGGGCCAAGAGACCCAGTACTTC. The chain is built from TRBV5-6 and TRBJ2-5; 9 bases match TRBD2. V lost 1 base, J lost 1 base, and 2 bases stayed unmatched. Germline CDR1 reads SGHDT; CDR2 reads YYEEEE. The CDR3 spans 15 residues.